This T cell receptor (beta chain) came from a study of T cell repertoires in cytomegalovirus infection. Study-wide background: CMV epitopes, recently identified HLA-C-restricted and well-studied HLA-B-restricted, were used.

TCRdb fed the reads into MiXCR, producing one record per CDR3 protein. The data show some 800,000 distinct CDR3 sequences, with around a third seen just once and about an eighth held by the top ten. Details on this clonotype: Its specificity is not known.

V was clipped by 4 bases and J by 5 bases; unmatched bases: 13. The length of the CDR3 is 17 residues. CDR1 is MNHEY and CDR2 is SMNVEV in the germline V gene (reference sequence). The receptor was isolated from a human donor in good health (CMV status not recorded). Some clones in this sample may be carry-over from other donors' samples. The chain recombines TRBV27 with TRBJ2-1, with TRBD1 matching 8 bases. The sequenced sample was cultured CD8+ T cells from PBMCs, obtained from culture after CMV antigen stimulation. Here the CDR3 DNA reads TGTGCCAGCAGTTGGGGCCCTCCGGGACAGGCTAACAATGAGCAGTTCTTC. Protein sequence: CASSWGPPGQANNEQFF.